This T cell receptor beta chain was identified during a study of beta chain features in type 1 diabetes. Findings and limits, study-wide: PCR might pick shorter templates more often, in the same way for patients and controls.

To note about this clone: Antigen: not known.

The study reverse transcribed the entire isolated RNA, so it sequenced expressed TCRB transcripts. An average of roughly 4 million reads was obtained for naive, central memory and regulatory T cell samples. The method was immunoSEQ multiplex PCR; TCRdb's version includes in-frame clones alone and lacks a portion of them. The sample holds around 250,000 clones, around 68% seen once. Only one heparinised blood draw was taken per donor, and its volume averaged about 116 mL. CDR3 length: 15 amino acids. Trimming took 1 base from V and 5 from J, leaving 15 bases between them. Germline values: CDR1 SGHRS, CDR2 YFSETQ.

The receptor was isolated from a young man in good health. The rearrangement uses TRBV5-1 and TRBJ2-5; tentatively, D is TRBD2 (5 bases). The sequencing input was naive CD4+ T cells from blood. As DNA, the CDR3 is TGCGCCAGCAGCTTGCTACTTAGCGTTGCGGAGACCCAGTACTTC. Translating gives CASSLLLSVAETQYF.